The 20 T cell receptor beta chains in this list originate from one sample, sequenced in a study of blood T cells in healthy people across ages. The second PCR ran about 6 to 11 cycles with a sample-barcoded 5' primer and J-beta primers. TCRdb re-called the 5' RACE reads with MiXCR, one entry per CDR3 protein. This sample yields roughly 1.4 million distinct CDR3 sequences, of which roughly 60% are seen a single time; approximately 7% belongs to the top ten. Source material: blood. The source of these receptors is a man aged 18 to 30 in good health.

V is TRBV5-1 and J is TRBJ1-5, with D hard to call. The V and J ends lost 4 bases and 5 bases respectively, with 10 bases between them. Germline V gene sequence: CDR1 SGHRS, CDR2 YFSETQ. This CDR3 contains 13 residues. CDR3 DNA: TGCGCCAGCAGCCCACGGGGAGATCAGCCCCAGCATTTT. Its protein product is CASSPRGDQPQHF.

The chain links TRBV16 to TRBJ2-3; 7 bases map to TRBD2. Unmatched junction bases numbered 9, after V lost 2 bases and J lost 1 base. CDR1 is KGHSY, CDR2 FQNENV, per germline. The CDR3 is 17 residues long. The CDR3 DNA reads TGTGCCAGCAGCCAAACGTACGGCCTAGCGGGCACAGATACGCAGTATTTT. It encodes CASSQTYGLAGTDTQYF.

This chain joins TRBV6-6 and TRBJ2-2; D is undetermined. Germline-derived CDR1 and CDR2 are MNHNY and SVGAGI (reference sequence). The CDR3 extends over 14 amino acids. Trimming left V 0 bases short and J 6 bases short, with 8 bases between. CDR3 bases: TGTGCCAGCAGTTACTCGATGGGGTCCGGGGAGCTGTTTTTT. Translation gives CASSYSMGSGELFF.

This clonotype came up a few times. The chain's CDR3 is CASSQEAGGPDEQYF. The CDR3, as DNA: TGCGCCAGCAGCCAAGAGGCAGGGGGCCCTGATGAGCAGTACTTC. The J gene is TRBJ2-7, the V gene TRBV4-3, with TRBD1 matching over 8 bases. V shed 0 bases, J shed 7 bases, and the junction held 8 bases outside the gene matches. This CDR3 is 15 amino acids long. CDR1 is LGHNA, CDR2 YSLEER, per germline.

This sequence joins TRBV12-3 or TRBV12-4 and TRBJ1-2; no reliable D call. The V end was cut by 4 bases, the J end by 4 bases, with 7 bases between. The CDR3 is made up of 12 amino acids. DNA of the CDR3: TGTGCCAGCAGTTCTCCCCCCTATGGCTACACCTTC. Translating gives CASSSPPYGYTF.

The chain recombines TRBV20-1 with TRBJ2-3; possibly TRBD2 for D (7 bases). Germline V gene sequence: CDR1 DFQATT, CDR2 SNEGSKA (reference sequence). V was shortened by 6 bases and J by 4 bases, with 17 bases between the two germline ends. The CDR3 is 14 residues long. As DNA, the CDR3 is TGCAGTGCCACGCCGGGGGGCCGTCCAGATACGCAGTATTTT. Translating it yields CSATPGGRPDTQYF.

Turning to this clonotype: The junction departs from the called germline gene at one end, perhaps through a read error. The rearrangement links TRBV6-2 or TRBV6-3 to TRBJ2-6, with a possible D match to TRBD1 (5 bases). CDR3 length: 15 residues. The germline V gene encodes CDR1 MNHEY and CDR2 SVGEGT. The CDR3 region has the DNA TGTGCCAGCAGTTACTGGCGCTCTGGGGCCACCGTCCTGACTTTC. This encodes CASSYWRSGATVLTF.

This clonotype was counted only a few times. The chain's CDR3 is CASSGPTGGSGANVLTF. As DNA, the CDR3 is TGTGCCAGCAGCGGACCGACAGGAGGCTCTGGGGCCAACGTCCTGACTTTC. This chain connects TRBV9 to TRBJ2-6; D may be TRBD1 (6 bases). The CDR3 length is 17 residues. The germline gives CDR1 SGDLS, CDR2 YYNGEE. Trimming took 3 bases from V and 0 from J, leaving 13 bases between them.

This chain connects TRBV6-5 to TRBJ2-3; possibly TRBD1 for D (6 bases). This CDR3 is built from 15 residues. Trimming shortened V by 8 bases and J by 0 bases, and 15 bases separated the two germline ends. From germline, CDR1 is MNHEY and CDR2 SVGAGI. The CDR3 sequence: CASQTQGNSTDTQYF. The CDR3 DNA is TGTGCCAGCCAAACACAGGGAAATAGCACAGATACGCAGTATTTT.

V and J are TRBV2 and TRBJ1-2; 7 bases line up with TRBD1. Germline CDR1 SNHLY, CDR2 FYNNEI. The CDR3 is 15 residues long. With 1 base clipped from V and 4 bases from J, the junction kept 6 bases outside the gene matches. CDR3 protein: CASSEEDRFAYGYTF. DNA of the CDR3: TGTGCCAGCAGTGAAGAGGACAGGTTCGCCTATGGCTACACCTTC.

The chain combines TRBV4-1 with TRBJ2-4; 9 nucleotides align to TRBD2. Judging by the DNA end, TRBJ2-7 fits better; the J call may be wrong. The CDR3 has 16 residues. CDR1 MGHRA and CDR2 YSYEKL come from the germline V gene. For the CDR3, the DNA is TGCGCCAGCAGCCAGGCCTGGGTAGCGGGGGTAATCGAGCAGTACTTC. Its translation: CASSQAWVAGVIEQYF.

The chain couples TRBV4-2 to TRBJ1-5; no firm D call. This CDR3 contains 16 residues. Germline CDR1 reads LGHNA; CDR2 reads YNFKEQ. V shed 0 bases and J shed 2 bases, with 11 bases lying between them. Here the CDR3 DNA reads TGTGCCAGCAGCCAAGATATGGTCCTCCGCAATCAGCCCCAGCATTTT. This translates into CASSQDMVLRNQPQHF.

The rearrangement joins TRBV12-3 or TRBV12-4 to TRBJ2-1; possible D gene TRBD1, 6 bases. V lost 5 bases, J lost 7 bases, and 12 bases lay in between. The CDR3 consists of 13 residues. In DNA form, the CDR3 reads TGTGCCAGCAGTCCCTACAGGGAGAATGAGCAGTTCTTC. Protein sequence: CASSPYRENEQFF.

Details on this clonotype: One junction end does not reproduce the germline sequence, and a read error may be involved. The V gene is TRBV12-3 or TRBV12-4, the J gene TRBJ2-7; no clear D. Judging by the DNA end, TRBJ2-5 fits better; the J call may be wrong. This CDR3 comprises 12 residues. The CDR3 region has the DNA TGTGTCAGCAGTCTCCGGGTCGAGACCCAGTACTTC. Amino acids: CVSSLRVETQYF.

The rearrangement links TRBV29-1 to TRBJ2-1, with a tentative D call TRBD2 (6 bases). Per germline, CDR1 SQVTM and CDR2 ANQGSEA. The CDR3 sequence is 16 residues long. V was cut by 3 bases and J by 3 bases, with 18 bases left in between. CDR3 in DNA: TGCAGCGTTGAGACTAGTTCCGACTTGGGCTACAATGAGCAGTTCTTC. Translation gives CSVETSSDLGYNEQFF.

The rearrangement links TRBV27 to TRBJ2-1; 8 nucleotides agree with TRBD1. Matching the DNA end better, TRBJ2-7 makes the J call doubtful. The length of the CDR3 is 13 residues. Germline CDR1 is MNHEY and CDR2 is SMNVEV (reference sequence). The CDR3 nucleotides are TGTGCCAGCCGATTGACAGGGGACAATGAGCAGTACTTC. Its protein product is CASRLTGDNEQYF.

The J gene is TRBJ2-7, the V gene TRBV5-1; no clear D. The ends were cut back, 4 bases at V and 3 bases at J, with 11 bases in the middle. This CDR3 contains 13 residues. CDR1 SGHRS and CDR2 YFSETQ come from the germline V gene. CDR3 sequence reads: CASSGLGNYEQYF. The CDR3 bases are TGCGCCAGCAGCGGATTGGGAAACTACGAGCAGTACTTC.

This clonotype was counted between two and nine times. The chain has TRBV29-1 and TRBJ1-1; no clear D. From germline, CDR1 is SQVTM and CDR2 ANQGSEA. The CDR3 loop spans 11 amino acids. Trimming cost V 4 bases and J 8 bases, with 11 bases left between them. Written as DNA, the CDR3 is TGCAGCGTTGGGATCGGAGGGGAAGCTTTCTTT. This gives the protein CSVGIGGEAFF.

This clonotype appeared a single time. The chain joins TRBV7-6 to TRBJ2-1, with a weak D call TRBD2 (7 bases). The CDR3 is 16 residues long. Per germline, CDR1 SGHVS and CDR2 FNYEAQ. Trimming cost V 4 bases and J 4 bases, with 17 bases left between them. CDR3 DNA: TGTGCCAGCAGCTCCCAAGGGGGGGGAAATTACAATGAGCAGTTCTTC. Translation gives CASSSQGGGNYNEQFF.

J is TRBJ1-6 and V is TRBV7-9; D is uncertain. The CDR3 sequence is 15 residues long. Trimming took off 4 bases at V and 10 bases at J, with 17 bases between the two ends. Germline lookup yields CDR1 SEHNR and CDR2 FQNEAQ (reference sequence). The CDR3, as DNA: TGTGCCAGCAGCTCCTTTGTGGGTGGCGTGTCACCCCTCCACTTT. Translating gives CASSSFVGGVSPLHF.